Listed below are T cell receptor beta chains from one sample, sequenced in a study of blood T cells in healthy people across ages. MiXCR was run by TCRdb on the 5' RACE reads, yielding one entry per CDR3 protein. The sample has about 1 million distinct CDR3 sequences, 20% to 25% seen once; the top ten hold approximately 0.79%. This same sample was also taken into another study, of T cells of mothers and their children.

What was sequenced was blood. The source of these receptors is a girl aged 2-10 years in good health. Both conserved end residues are part of each CDR3. The D gene is left open where the match is weak. Only some rows state a clone size, as once, few, many or a class for expanded clones.

CDR3nt: TGTGCCAGCAGTTTGAACGGCGGGGGCACTGAAGCTTTCTTT
CDR3aa: CASSLNGGGTEAFF
abundance: -
v_gene: TRBV12-3/TRBV12-4
j_gene: TRBJ1-1
len: 14
d_gene: -

CDR3nt: TGTGCCACCAGGGGGGGAAACGGGGAGCTGTTTTTT
CDR3aa: CATRGGNGELFF
abundance: few
v_gene: TRBV24-1
j_gene: TRBJ2-2
len: 12
d_gene: -

CDR3nt: TGTGCCAGCAGCTTTTCCCCCAATTGGATGGTGAAGACCCAGTACTTC
CDR3aa: CASSFSPNWMVKTQYF
abundance: -
v_gene: TRBV7-2
j_gene: TRBJ2-5
len: 16
d_gene: -

CDR3nt: TGCGCCAGCAGCTTGTATGGGGGAATCGGCGAAAAACTGTTTTTT
CDR3aa: CASSLYGGIGEKLFF
abundance: -
v_gene: TRBV5-1
j_gene: TRBJ1-4
len: 15
d_gene: -

CDR3nt: TGCGCCAGCAGCTTGGCCGAAGGAAGAATCAACACTGAAGCTTTCTTT
CDR3aa: CASSLAEGRINTEAFF
abundance: -
v_gene: TRBV5-1
j_gene: TRBJ1-1
len: 16
d_gene: -

CDR3nt: TGTGCCAGCAGCTCGGGACTAGCGGGGCCGAAGACCCAGTACTTC
CDR3aa: CASSSGLAGPKTQYF
abundance: few
v_gene: TRBV12-3/TRBV12-4
j_gene: TRBJ2-5
len: 15
d_gene: TRBD2

CDR3nt: TGTGCCAGCAGTAAAGGGGGGGTGGATGAAAAACTGTTTTTT
CDR3aa: CASSKGGVDEKLFF
abundance: -
v_gene: TRBV2
j_gene: TRBJ1-4
len: 14
d_gene: -

CDR3nt: TGTGCCAGCAGCTTAGCGTGGCCTAGCGTCACCTACGAGCAGTACTTC
CDR3aa: CASSLAWPSVTYEQYF
abundance: -
v_gene: TRBV7-9
j_gene: TRBJ2-7
len: 16
d_gene: -

CDR3nt: TGTGCCAGCAGCTCGGGGGGATGGGGCGTGGATGGCTACACCTTC
CDR3aa: CASSSGGWGVDGYTF
abundance: few
v_gene: TRBV7-6
j_gene: TRBJ1-2
len: 15
d_gene: -

CDR3nt: TGCAGTGCTAGGACGGAGGCTGAGCAGTTCTTC
CDR3aa: CSARTEAEQFF
abundance: -
v_gene: TRBV20-1
j_gene: TRBJ2-1
len: 11
d_gene: -

CDR3nt: TGTGCCAGCAGTGGCGGGAGAGATACGCAGTATTTT
CDR3aa: CASSGGRDTQYF
abundance: -
v_gene: TRBV28
j_gene: TRBJ2-3
len: 12
d_gene: TRBD2

CDR3nt: TGTGCCAGCTCACCATACGTAGCGGAGACCTACGAGCAGTACTTC
CDR3aa: CASSPYVAETYEQYF
abundance: -
v_gene: TRBV18
j_gene: TRBJ2-7
len: 15
d_gene: -

CDR3nt: TGCGCCAGCAGCGACCTGACAGGGAATGAGCAGTTCTTC
CDR3aa: CASSDLTGNEQFF
abundance: -
v_gene: TRBV5-1
j_gene: TRBJ2-1
len: 13
d_gene: TRBD1

CDR3nt: TGCGCCAGCAATATGGGACTAGCGGGGAAGGAGCAGTTCTTC
CDR3aa: CASNMGLAGKEQFF
abundance: few
v_gene: TRBV5-1
j_gene: TRBJ2-1
len: 14
d_gene: TRBD2

CDR3nt: TGTGCCAGCAGCCAGGCCGCCTCTGGAAAACTGTTTTTT
CDR3aa: CASSQAASGKLFF
abundance: -
v_gene: TRBV3-1
j_gene: TRBJ1-4
len: 13
d_gene: -

CDR3nt: TGTGCCAGCAGCCAAGGGATGCGGGAGATGGGCACCGGGGAGCTGTTTTTT
CDR3aa: CASSQGMREMGTGELFF
abundance: few
v_gene: TRBV4-2
j_gene: TRBJ2-2
len: 17
d_gene: TRBD2

CDR3nt: TGTGCCAGCAGTGACATAAACTTAGCGGGGCCCTACAATGGACAGTTCTTC
CDR3aa: CASSDINLAGPYNGQFF
abundance: few
v_gene: TRBV6-2/TRBV6-3
j_gene: TRBJ2-1
len: 17
d_gene: TRBD2

CDR3nt: TGCAGCGTTGAGGGACAGTTCTACGAGCAGTACTTC
CDR3aa: CSVEGQFYEQYF
abundance: few
v_gene: TRBV29-1
j_gene: TRBJ2-7
len: 12
d_gene: TRBD1

CDR3nt: TGTGCCACCAGCGAGGGTGTGGATGGGGCCAACGTCCTGACTTTC
CDR3aa: CATSEGVDGANVLTF
abundance: few
v_gene: TRBV15
j_gene: TRBJ2-6
len: 15
d_gene: -

CDR3nt: TGTGCCAGCAGCCTGGGGGTGGGCAATCAGCCCCAGCATTTT
CDR3aa: CASSLGVGNQPQHF
abundance: many
v_gene: TRBV16
j_gene: TRBJ1-5
len: 14
d_gene: -

CDR3nt: TGCAGTGCGGAAACAAGACAGGGAAAACTGTTTTTT
CDR3aa: CSAETRQGKLFF
abundance: once
v_gene: TRBV20-1
j_gene: TRBJ1-4
len: 12
d_gene: TRBD1

CDR3nt: TGCGCCAGCAGCCAAGATAGGGGGACGCCTGAAGCTTTCTTT
CDR3aa: CASSQDRGTPEAFF
abundance: -
v_gene: TRBV4-3
j_gene: TRBJ1-1
len: 14
d_gene: -

CDR3nt: TGCAGTGCTAGAGATGGGGCCAGGCTGGAGACCCAGTACTTC
CDR3aa: CSARDGARLETQYF
abundance: many
v_gene: TRBV20-1
j_gene: TRBJ2-5
len: 14
d_gene: -

CDR3nt: TGTGCCACCAGCAGAGGGCTAGCCGACGAGCAGTACTTC
CDR3aa: CATSRGLADEQYF
abundance: few
v_gene: TRBV15
j_gene: TRBJ2-7
len: 13
d_gene: -

CDR3nt: TGCGCCAGCAACAGTGGGACTAGCGTTCGCTCCGAGCAGTACTTC
CDR3aa: CASNSGTSVRSEQYF
abundance: -
v_gene: TRBV5-1
j_gene: TRBJ2-7
len: 15
d_gene: TRBD2

CDR3nt: TGTGCCAGCGTGTGGGACGGCTCGAGCGCAGATATGCAGTATTTT
CDR3aa: CASVWDGSSADMQYF
abundance: -
v_gene: TRBV12-3/TRBV12-4
j_gene: TRBJ2-3
len: 15
d_gene: -

CDR3nt: TGCGCCAGCAGCCGAATCCCGGGACAGGGGTTCACAGATACGCAGTATTTT
CDR3aa: CASSRIPGQGFTDTQYF
abundance: few
v_gene: TRBV4-1
j_gene: TRBJ2-3
len: 17
d_gene: TRBD1

CDR3nt: TGTGCCAGCAGTGAAATAGGTCTGCCCGGTACGCAGTATTTT
CDR3aa: CASSEIGLPGTQYF
abundance: few
v_gene: TRBV6-1
j_gene: TRBJ2-3
len: 14
d_gene: -

CDR3nt: TGTGCCAGCAGCCACGAAGACGGGGGGAAGATCTTC
CDR3aa: CASSHEDGGKIF
abundance: -
v_gene: TRBV14
j_gene: TRBJ2-4
len: 12
d_gene: TRBD2

CDR3nt: TGCAGTGCTAGAGATACTCCCACCGGGGAGCTGTTTTTT
CDR3aa: CSARDTPTGELFF
abundance: -
v_gene: TRBV20-1
j_gene: TRBJ2-2
len: 13
d_gene: -

CDR3nt: TGTGCCAGCAGTTCCACTCCATTCGGACAGGTCCGAAATCAGCCCCAGCATTTT
CDR3aa: CASSSTPFGQVRNQPQHF
abundance: -
v_gene: TRBV28
j_gene: TRBJ1-5
len: 18
d_gene: TRBD1

CDR3nt: TGCGCCAGCAGCCAACACTCTGAAGCTTTCTTT
CDR3aa: CASSQHSEAFF
abundance: -
v_gene: TRBV4-1
j_gene: TRBJ1-1
len: 11
d_gene: -

CDR3nt: TGCAGTGCCAATAAGCGGGAGGGCGGAGAGACCCAGTACTTC
CDR3aa: CSANKREGGETQYF
abundance: -
v_gene: TRBV20-1
j_gene: TRBJ2-5
len: 14
d_gene: TRBD2

CDR3nt: TGCGCCAGCAGCCCCGGGACAGGGAATGAAAAACTGTTTTTT
CDR3aa: CASSPGTGNEKLFF
abundance: -
v_gene: TRBV4-3
j_gene: TRBJ1-4
len: 14
d_gene: TRBD1

CDR3nt: TGTGCCAGCAGCGACAGACAATACTACGAGCAGTACTTC
CDR3aa: CASSDRQYYEQYF
abundance: -
v_gene: TRBV7-9
j_gene: TRBJ2-7
len: 13
d_gene: -